Below, 2 T cell receptor beta chains from the same sample are listed, as sequenced in a study of OX40 agonist ivuxolimab in advanced cancers. Only in-frame clones appear in the TCRdb table, and some are missing; sequencing was by immunoSEQ multiplex PCR. The table includes fewer than 120,000 clones, around nine tenths detected once. Sequencing used CD4+ or CD8+ T cells sorted from blood, obtained in a trial of the OX40 agonist ivuxolimab. Receptors were obtained from an adult with an advanced solid tumor such as melanoma, head and neck, liver or kidney cancer.

This clone was seen only a few times. The V and J genes are TRBV7-6 and TRBJ1-2; no definite D call. V lost 2 bases, J lost 6 bases, and 7 bases lay in between. Germline-derived CDR1 and CDR2 are SGHVS and FNYEAQ. This CDR3 is built from 12 residues. CDR3 amino acids: CASSLWGDGYTF. The CDR3 region has the DNA TGTGCCAGCAGCTTATGGGGTGATGGCTACACCTTC.

This sequence joins TRBV28 and TRBJ2-7; 7 bases line up with TRBD2. CDR1 MDHEN and CDR2 SYDVKM come from the germline V gene. J gave up 7 bases and V 2 bases, and 14 bases lay outside the gene matches. The CDR3 is 16 amino acids. CDR3 amino acids: CASSLPSSWGGGEQYF. The CDR3 DNA sequence: TGTGCCAGCAGTTTACCCTCCTCGTGGGGGGGTGGGGAGCAGTACTTC. The full variable domain, completed using reference TRBV28 and TRBJ2-7, is DVKVTQSSRYLVKRTGEKVFLECVQDMDHENMFWYRQDPGLGLRLIYFSYDVKMKEKGDIPEGYSVSREKKERFSLILESASTNQTSMYLCASSLPSSWGGGEQYFGPGTRLTVT.